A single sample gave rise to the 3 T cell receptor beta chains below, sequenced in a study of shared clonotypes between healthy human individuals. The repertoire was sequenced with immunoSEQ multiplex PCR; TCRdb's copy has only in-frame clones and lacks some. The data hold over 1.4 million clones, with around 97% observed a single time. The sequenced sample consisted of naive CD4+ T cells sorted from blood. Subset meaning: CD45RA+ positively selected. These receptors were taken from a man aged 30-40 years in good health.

In DNA, the CDR3 is TGTGCCAGCAGCTTGCGGATTGCAGGGGCAGTAGATCAGCCCCAGCATTTT. This sequence encodes CASSLRIAGAVDQPQHF. This sequence joins TRBV7-8 and TRBJ1-5; D might be TRBD1 (6 bases). The germline gives CDR1 SGHVS, CDR2 FQNEAQ. With 3 bases removed from V and 5 bases from J, the gap between germline ends came to 20 bases. This CDR3 has 17 amino acids.

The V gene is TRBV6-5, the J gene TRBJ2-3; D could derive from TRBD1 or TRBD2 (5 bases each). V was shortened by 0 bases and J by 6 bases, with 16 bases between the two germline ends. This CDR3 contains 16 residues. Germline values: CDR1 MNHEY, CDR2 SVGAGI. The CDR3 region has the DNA TGTGCCAGCAGTTACTCATGGGGGACCCTGAGTGATACGCAGTATTTT. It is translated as CASSYSWGTLSDTQYF.

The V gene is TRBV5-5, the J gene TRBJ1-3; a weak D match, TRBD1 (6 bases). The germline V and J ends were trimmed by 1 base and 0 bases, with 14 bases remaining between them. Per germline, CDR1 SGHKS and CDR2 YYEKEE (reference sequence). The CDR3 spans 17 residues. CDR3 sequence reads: CASSLIKGGTSGNTIYF. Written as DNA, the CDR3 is TGTGCCAGCAGCTTGATTAAGGGGGGCACCTCTGGAAACACCATATATTTT.